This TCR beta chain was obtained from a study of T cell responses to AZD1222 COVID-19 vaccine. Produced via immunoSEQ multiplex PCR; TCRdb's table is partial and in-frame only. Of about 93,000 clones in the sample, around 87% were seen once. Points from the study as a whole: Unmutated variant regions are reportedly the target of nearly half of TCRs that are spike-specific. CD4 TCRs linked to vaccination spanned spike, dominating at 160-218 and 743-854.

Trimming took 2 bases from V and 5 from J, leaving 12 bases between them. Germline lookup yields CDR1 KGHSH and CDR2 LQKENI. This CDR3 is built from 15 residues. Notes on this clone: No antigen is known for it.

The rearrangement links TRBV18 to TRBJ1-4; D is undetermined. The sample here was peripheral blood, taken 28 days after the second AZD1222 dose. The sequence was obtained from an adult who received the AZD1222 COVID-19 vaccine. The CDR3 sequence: CASSPALTHNEKLFF. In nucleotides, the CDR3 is TGTGCCAGCTCACCAGCTCTTACGCACAATGAAAAACTGTTTTTT. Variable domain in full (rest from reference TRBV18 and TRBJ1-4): NAGVMQNPRHLVRRRGQEARLRCSPMKGHSHVYWYRQLPEEGLKFMVYLQKENIIDESGMPKERFSAEFPKEGPSILRIQQVVRGDSAAYFCASSPALTHNEKLFFGSGTQLSVL.